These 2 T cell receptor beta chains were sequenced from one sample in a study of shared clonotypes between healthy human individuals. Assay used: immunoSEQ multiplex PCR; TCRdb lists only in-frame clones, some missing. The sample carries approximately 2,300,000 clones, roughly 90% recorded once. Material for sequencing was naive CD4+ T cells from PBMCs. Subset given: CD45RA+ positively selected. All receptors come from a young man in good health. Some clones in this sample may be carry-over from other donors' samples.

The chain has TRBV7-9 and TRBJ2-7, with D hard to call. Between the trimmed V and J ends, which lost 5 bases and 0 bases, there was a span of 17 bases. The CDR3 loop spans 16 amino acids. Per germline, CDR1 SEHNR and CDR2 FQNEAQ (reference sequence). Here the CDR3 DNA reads TGTGCCAGCAGCCCAGGAGCTTGGAGCCGCTCCTACGAGCAGTACTTC. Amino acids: CASSPGAWSRSYEQYF.

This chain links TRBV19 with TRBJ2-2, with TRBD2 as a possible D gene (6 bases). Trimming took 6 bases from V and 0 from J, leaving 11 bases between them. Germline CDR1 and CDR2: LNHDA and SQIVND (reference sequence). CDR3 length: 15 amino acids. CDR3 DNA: TGTGCCAGTAGCTCCGGGACTGCGAACACCGGGGAGCTGTTTTTT. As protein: CASSSGTANTGELFF.